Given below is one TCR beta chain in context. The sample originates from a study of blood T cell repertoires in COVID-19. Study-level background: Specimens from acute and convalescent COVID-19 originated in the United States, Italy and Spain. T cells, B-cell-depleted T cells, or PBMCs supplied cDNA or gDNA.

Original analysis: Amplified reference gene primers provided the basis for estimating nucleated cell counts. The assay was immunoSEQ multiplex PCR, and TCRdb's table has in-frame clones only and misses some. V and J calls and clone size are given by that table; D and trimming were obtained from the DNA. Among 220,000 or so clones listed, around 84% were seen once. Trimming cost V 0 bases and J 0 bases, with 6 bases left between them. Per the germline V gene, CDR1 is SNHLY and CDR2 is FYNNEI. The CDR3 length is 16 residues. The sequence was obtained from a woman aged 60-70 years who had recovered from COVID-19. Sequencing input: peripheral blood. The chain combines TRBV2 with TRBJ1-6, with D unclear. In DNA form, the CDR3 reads TGTGCCAGCAGTGAAGCCAGAAGCTCCTATAATTCACCCCTCCACTTT. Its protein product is CASSEARSSYNSPLHF.